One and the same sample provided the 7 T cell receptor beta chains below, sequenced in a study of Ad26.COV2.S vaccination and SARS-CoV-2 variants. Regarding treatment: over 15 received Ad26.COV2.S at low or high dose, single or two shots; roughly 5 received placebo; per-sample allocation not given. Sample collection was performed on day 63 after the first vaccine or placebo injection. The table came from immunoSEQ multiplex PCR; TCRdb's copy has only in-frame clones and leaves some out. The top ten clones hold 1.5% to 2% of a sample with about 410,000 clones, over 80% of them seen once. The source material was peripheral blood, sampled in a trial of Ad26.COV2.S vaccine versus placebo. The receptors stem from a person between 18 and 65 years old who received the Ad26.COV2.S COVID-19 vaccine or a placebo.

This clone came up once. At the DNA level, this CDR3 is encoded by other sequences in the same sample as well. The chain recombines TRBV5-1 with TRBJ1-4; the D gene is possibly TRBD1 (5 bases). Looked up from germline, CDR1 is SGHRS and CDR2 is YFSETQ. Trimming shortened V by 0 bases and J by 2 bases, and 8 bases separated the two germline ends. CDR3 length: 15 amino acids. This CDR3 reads CASSLGGSTNEKLFF. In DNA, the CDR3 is TGCGCCAGCAGCTTGGGGGGGTCGACTAATGAAAAACTGTTTTTT.

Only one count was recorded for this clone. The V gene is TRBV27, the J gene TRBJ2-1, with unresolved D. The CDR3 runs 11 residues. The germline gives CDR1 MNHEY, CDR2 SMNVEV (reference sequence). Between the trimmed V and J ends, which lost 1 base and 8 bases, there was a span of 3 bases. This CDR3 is CASSLFHEQFF. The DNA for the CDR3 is TGTGCCAGCAGTTTATTCCATGAGCAGTTCTTC.

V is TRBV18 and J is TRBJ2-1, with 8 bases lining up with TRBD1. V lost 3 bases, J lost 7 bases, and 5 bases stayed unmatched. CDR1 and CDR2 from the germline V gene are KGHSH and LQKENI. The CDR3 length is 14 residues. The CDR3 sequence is CASSPQGAQNEQFF. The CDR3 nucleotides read TGTGCCAGCTCACCTCAGGGGGCGCAAAATGAGCAGTTCTTC.

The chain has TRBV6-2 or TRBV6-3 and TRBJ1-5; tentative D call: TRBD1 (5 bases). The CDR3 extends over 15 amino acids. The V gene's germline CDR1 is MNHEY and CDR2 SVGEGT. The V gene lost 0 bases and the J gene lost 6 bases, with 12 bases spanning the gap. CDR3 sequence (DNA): TGTGCCAGCAGTTACTCCTGGCTGAGGGGTCAGCCCCAGCATTTT. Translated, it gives CASSYSWLRGQPQHF.

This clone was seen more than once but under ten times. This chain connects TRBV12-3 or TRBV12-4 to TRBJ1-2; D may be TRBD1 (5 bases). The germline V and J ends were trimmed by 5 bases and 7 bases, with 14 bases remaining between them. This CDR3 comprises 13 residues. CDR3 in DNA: TGTGCCAGCAGTAACCAGGGTGGGCCTGGCTACACCTTC. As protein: CASSNQGGPGYTF.

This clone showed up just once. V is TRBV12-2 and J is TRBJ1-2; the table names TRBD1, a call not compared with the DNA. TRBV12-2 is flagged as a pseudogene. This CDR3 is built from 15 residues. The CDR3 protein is CASRLGVDRVSGYTF. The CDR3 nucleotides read TGTGCAAGTCGCCTAGGAGTAGACAGGGTTTCTGGCTACACCTTC.

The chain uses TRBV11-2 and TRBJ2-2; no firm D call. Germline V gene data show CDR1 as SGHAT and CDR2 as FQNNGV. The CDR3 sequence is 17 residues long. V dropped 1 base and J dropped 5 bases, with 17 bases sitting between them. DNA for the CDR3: TGTGCCAGCAGCTTAGTACTGGACCCCTCGCGGACCGGGGAGCTGTTTTTT. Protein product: CASSLVLDPSRTGELFF.